The 27 T cell receptor beta chains reported below all come from one sample, sequenced in a study of cytomegalovirus exposure and HLA in healthy donors. Primers included in the PCR were 60 Vbeta and 13 Jbeta primers. The repertoire was sequenced with immunoSEQ multiplex PCR; TCRdb's copy has only in-frame clones and lacks some. The sample has roughly 93,000 clones; around 80% are singletons. The specimen was PBMCs. Source of these receptors: a man younger than 40 in good health and CMV-seronegative.

This rearrangement joins TRBV5-1 to TRBJ1-1; 7 bases map to TRBD1. Germline V gene lookup returns CDR1 SGHRS and CDR2 YFSETQ. Trimming removed 4 bases from V and 1 base from J; junction bases left unmatched: 7. CDR3 length: 15 amino acids. This CDR3 reads CASSLQGQSNTEAFF. The CDR3 DNA sequence: TGCGCCAGCAGCCTCCAGGGACAGTCGAACACTGAAGCTTTCTTT.

The chain carries TRBV5-6 and TRBJ1-5; 7 nucleotides match TRBD1. The ends lost 4 bases at V and 7 bases at J; junction bases unmatched: 14. The CDR3 is 16 amino acids. Germline V gene sequence: CDR1 SGHDT, CDR2 YYEEEE. This chain's CDR3 is CASSAGGKGAAQPQHF. DNA of the CDR3: TGTGCCAGCAGCGCGGGCGGGAAGGGGGCGGCACAGCCCCAGCATTTT.

The V call is TRBV7-8, the J call TRBJ2-6; no clear D gene. This CDR3 contains 15 residues. Trimming took off 2 bases at V and 1 base at J, with 6 bases between the two ends. The germline V gene encodes CDR1 SGHVS and CDR2 FQNEAQ. In nucleotides, the CDR3 is TGTGCCAGCAGCTTAATCCTGTCTGGGGCCAACGTCCTGACTTTC. Amino acid sequence: CASSLILSGANVLTF.

This clone has only a few counts. This chain connects TRBV2 to TRBJ2-7; tentatively, D is TRBD2 (5 bases). This CDR3 is built from 12 residues. Germline lookup yields CDR1 SNHLY and CDR2 FYNNEI. Trimming removed 8 bases from V and 2 bases from J, with 10 bases in between. This CDR3 reads CASWPGTYEQYF. DNA for the CDR3: TGTGCCAGCTGGCCGGGAACCTACGAGCAGTACTTC.

The chain joins TRBV7-2 to TRBJ1-6; TRBD1 agrees at 7 bases. Germline CDR1 SGHTA, CDR2 FQGNSA. The CDR3 runs 15 residues. J gave up 8 bases and V 1 base, and 5 bases lay outside the gene matches. The CDR3 DNA follows: TGTGCCAGCAGCTTAGAGGGGGCTTCGGATTCACCCCTCCACTTT. Protein: CASSLEGASDSPLHF.

The CDR3 protein is CAMRSGGAYEQFF. In DNA, the CDR3 is TGTGCCATGAGGAGCGGGGGGGCGTATGAGCAGTTCTTC. This chain connects TRBV10-3 to TRBJ2-1; the match to TRBD2 covers 10 bases. V lost 9 bases and J lost 8; bases outside the gene matches: 7. Germline-derived CDR1 and CDR2 are ENHRY and SYGVKD. This CDR3 comprises 13 residues.

V gene TRBV19 combines with J gene TRBJ2-7, with 8 bases fitting TRBD1. V lost 1 base, J lost 2 bases, and 1 base stayed unmatched. Looked up from germline, CDR1 is LNHDA and CDR2 is SQIVND (reference sequence). The CDR3 has 14 residues. The CDR3 region is CASSIGQGTYEQYF. The CDR3 DNA reads TGTGCCAGTAGTATAGGACAGGGGACCTACGAGCAGTACTTC.

This clone was found a few times. The gene calls are TRBV4-2 and TRBJ2-7, with a tentative D call TRBD1 (5 bases). This CDR3 comprises 16 residues. Germline V gene sequence: CDR1 LGHNA, CDR2 YNFKEQ. The V gene lost 0 bases and the J gene lost 2 bases, with 14 bases spanning the gap. The CDR3 reads CASSQDRLGATYEQYF. CDR3 coding DNA: TGTGCCAGCAGCCAAGATCGATTAGGGGCAACCTACGAGCAGTACTTC.

The rearrangement links TRBV6-5 to TRBJ2-1, with 7 bases aligning to TRBD1. J gave up 9 bases and V 5 bases, and 1 base lay outside the gene matches. The germline V gene encodes CDR1 MNHEY and CDR2 SVGAGI. The CDR3 runs 11 residues. This CDR3 reads CASSGDSEQFF. In DNA form, the CDR3 reads TGTGCCAGCAGTGGGGACAGTGAGCAGTTCTTC.

The CDR3 DNA follows: TGTGCCAGCAGCAATTCGGTATACAATGAGCAGTTCTTC. Its protein product is CASSNSVYNEQFF. The V and J genes are TRBV21-1 and TRBJ2-1; TRBD2, the D gene given by the table, was not confirmed from the DNA. TRBV21-1 is labeled a pseudogene. This CDR3 has 13 residues.

The V call is TRBV18, the J call TRBJ2-1, with TRBD2 matching 12 bases. Trimming cost V 1 base and J 7 bases; bases outside gene matches: 5. This CDR3 is built from 16 residues. The germline gives CDR1 KGHSH, CDR2 LQKENI. The CDR3 spells CASSPRSSGGANEQFF. The CDR3 region has the DNA TGTGCCAGCTCACCACGTTCTAGCGGGGGGGCGAATGAGCAGTTCTTC.

The rearrangement uses TRBV6-6 and TRBJ1-6; TRBD1 matches at 10 bases. V dropped 6 bases and J dropped 7; count of bases not matched to a gene: 9. The CDR3 is 16 residues long. The germline CDR1 and CDR2 sequences are MNHNY and SVGAGI (reference sequence). DNA for the CDR3: TGTGCCAGCAGCCAGACAGGGGGCGCTGGAAATTCACCCCTCCACTTT. As protein: CASSQTGGAGNSPLHF.

The chain combines TRBV27 with TRBJ2-7; TRBD2 agrees at 10 bases. The V gene end was trimmed by 5 bases and the J gene end by 7 bases; junction bases not matched to a gene: 8. CDR3 size: 14 residues. CDR1 and CDR2 (germline): MNHEY, SMNVEV (reference sequence). The CDR3, as DNA: TGTGCCAGCAGTCGTAGCGGGGGGATGGGGGAGCAGTACTTC. Protein sequence: CASSRSGGMGEQYF.

V and J are TRBV28 and TRBJ1-1; a weak D match, TRBD1 (5 bases). CDR1 MDHEN and CDR2 SYDVKM come from the germline V gene. Trimming took off 6 bases at V and 1 base at J, with 12 bases between the two ends. This CDR3 has 14 residues. CDR3 loop: CASSRLQGNTEAFF. As DNA, the CDR3 is TGTGCCAGCAGCCGCCTCCAGGGGAACACTGAAGCTTTCTTT.

This clone is deemed medium-sized. The chain combines TRBV7-9 with TRBJ1-4; D is unresolved. V lost 5 bases, J lost 0 bases, and 7 bases lay in between. CDR3 length equals 14 residues. Germline CDR1 reads SEHNR; CDR2 reads FQNEAQ (reference sequence). The CDR3 loop reads CASSLQTTNEKLFF. CDR3 DNA sequence: TGTGCCAGCAGCCTACAGACAACTAATGAAAAACTGTTTTTT.

The chain is built from TRBV5-6 and TRBJ1-2, with 9 bases fitting TRBD1. The CDR3 is 14 residues long. Unmatched junction bases numbered 2, after V lost 2 bases and J lost 3 bases. The germline CDR1 and CDR2 sequences are SGHDT and YYEEEE. CDR3 sequence reads: CASSLQGAYYGYTF. In DNA, the CDR3 is TGTGCCAGCAGCTTACAGGGGGCCTACTATGGCTACACCTTC.

This sequence joins TRBV14 and TRBJ1-3, with a tentative D call TRBD1 (5 bases). V dropped 3 bases and J dropped 3 bases, with 15 bases sitting between them. Per germline, CDR1 SGHDN and CDR2 FVKESK. The CDR3 length is 16 residues. CDR3 DNA: TGTGCCAGCAGCCACAGGGTGTGGGGCGTTGGAAACACCATATATTTT. Its translation is CASSHRVWGVGNTIYF. Using reference TRBV14 and TRBJ1-3 for the parts outside the CDR3, the full variable domain is EAGVTQFPSHSVIEKGQTVTLRCDPISGHDNLYWYRRVMGKEIKFLLHFVKESKQDESGMPNNRFLAERTGGTYSTLKVQPAELEDSGVYFCASSHRVWGVGNTIYFGEGSWLTVV.

A word on this clone: Relative to the germline gene, one junction end is altered; a read error may explain this. The chain carries TRBV19 and TRBJ1-5, with TRBD1 as a possible D gene (6 bases). CDR3 length equals 15 residues. Germline-derived CDR1 and CDR2 are LNHDA and SQIVND (reference sequence). Here the CDR3 DNA reads TGTGCCAGTACCCCAGGGGCGTATAGCAATCAGCCCCGGCATTTT. This translates into CASTPGAYSNQPRHF.

The V call is TRBV6-1, the J call TRBJ2-3; a weak D match, TRBD2 (5 bases). The length of the CDR3 is 14 residues. Germline values: CDR1 MNHNS, CDR2 SASEGT. Trimming took 5 bases from V and 4 from J, leaving 13 bases between them. CDR3 sequence reads: CASSHGLEADTQYF. The CDR3 nucleotides are TGTGCCAGCAGTCACGGACTCGAGGCAGATACGCAGTATTTT.

V usage is TRBV7-3 and J usage is TRBJ2-1; 8 bases fit TRBD2. CDR3 length: 16 residues. V gave up 2 bases and J gave up 8 bases; unmatched junction bases: 11. Germline V gene data show CDR1 as SGHTA and CDR2 as FQGTGA. Here the CDR3 DNA reads TGTGCCAGCAGCTTAGGGCGGGGGGCCCTAGTCCATGAGCAGTTCTTC. Its protein product is CASSLGRGALVHEQFF.

The gene calls are TRBV19 and TRBJ2-2, with 7 nucleotides matching TRBD2. The junction had 14 bases not matched to a gene; V was cut back by 2 bases and J by 5 bases. The CDR3 covers 18 residues. CDR1 and CDR2 (germline): LNHDA, SQIVND (reference sequence). For the CDR3, the DNA is TGTGCCAGTAGTATAAGTTCGGTCCAGCGGGGATTAACCGGGGAGCTGTTTTTT. Amino acid sequence: CASSISSVQRGLTGELFF.

This sequence joins TRBV7-2 and TRBJ2-3; D may be TRBD2 (6 bases). This CDR3 comprises 17 residues. Between the trimmed V and J ends, which lost 2 bases and 4 bases, there was a span of 19 bases. Germline loops: CDR1 SGHTA, CDR2 FQGNSA. CDR3 in amino acids: CASSLTSHRWGADTQYF. CDR3 nucleotide sequence: TGTGCCAGCAGCTTAACAAGTCATAGATGGGGGGCAGATACGCAGTATTTT.

The V gene is TRBV4-2, the J gene TRBJ1-2, with 11 nucleotides matching TRBD1. After removal of 0 bases from V and 2 bases from J, the junction contained 2 bases not matched to a gene. Germline V lookup: CDR1 LGHNA, CDR2 YNFKEQ. This CDR3 is 16 amino acids long. In nucleotides, the CDR3 is TGTGCCAGCAGCCAAGATAGGGACAGGGGGAACTATGGCTACACCTTC. Protein product: CASSQDRDRGNYGYTF.

The CDR3 here is CASSYSRVTTDTQYF. The DNA for the CDR3 is TGTGCCAGCAGTTACTCCAGGGTAACCACAGATACGCAGTATTTT. V is TRBV6-5 and J is TRBJ2-3; tentatively, D is TRBD1 (5 bases). This CDR3 is 15 amino acids long. The V gene's germline CDR1 is MNHEY and CDR2 SVGAGI. The V gene lost 0 bases and the J gene lost 2 bases, with 9 bases spanning the gap.

The gene calls are TRBV29-1 and TRBJ2-3; D call uncertain. CDR3 size: 13 residues. Trimming removed 3 bases from V and 1 base from J, with 8 bases in between. Germline V gives CDR1 SQVTM, CDR2 ANQGSEA. The CDR3 is CSVDGGGTDTQYF. CDR3 DNA: TGCAGCGTTGACGGTGGTGGCACAGATACGCAGTATTTT.

The rearrangement joins TRBV7-6 to TRBJ2-3; 14 nucleotides match TRBD2. The V and J ends lost 5 bases and 14 bases, in that order; junction bases with no gene match: 3. CDR1 and CDR2 from the germline V gene are SGHVS and FNYEAQ. This CDR3 region has 12 residues. The CDR3 reads CASSRLAGGVYF. Written as DNA, the CDR3 is TGTGCCAGCAGCAGACTAGCGGGAGGGGTGTATTTT.

This clone was seen once. The chain couples TRBV15 to TRBJ2-7; unclear D gene. Germline assignment: CDR1 LNHNV and CDR2 YYDKDF (reference sequence). Trimming shortened V by 1 base and J by 3 bases, and 10 bases separated the two germline ends. The CDR3 runs to 14 residues. The chain's CDR3 is CATSRVSEHYEQYF. In nucleotides, the CDR3 is TGTGCCACCAGCAGAGTAAGCGAGCACTACGAGCAGTACTTC.